Listed below are T cell receptor beta chains from one sample, sequenced in a study of control samples from healthy donors and cancer patients. Assay used: immunoSEQ multiplex PCR; TCRdb lists only in-frame clones, some missing. The sample yields fewer than 200,000 clones, roughly 88% seen once. Input material: blood. The source is a woman aged 25-40 years in good health. Each CDR3 is given with its conserved first and last residue. D genes are given only for firm matches. Not all rows give a size; the values are once, few, many and, for expanded clones, a class.

>.|.|TRBV19|TRBJ2-5|14
CASNGGGSQETQYF
TGTGCCAGTAATGGGGGCGGGTCCCAAGAGACCCAGTACTTC
>.|TRBD1|TRBV15|TRBJ1-1|15
CATSRLTPGGTEAFF
TGTGCCACCAGCAGGTTAACCCCAGGGGGCACTGAAGCTTTCTTT
>.|TRBD1|TRBV5-6|TRBJ2-3|16
CASSWGQGTSTDTQYF
TGTGCCAGCAGCTGGGGACAGGGGACTAGCACAGATACGCAGTATTTT
>.|TRBD2|TRBV10-1|TRBJ2-1|17
CASSERISGGAGAEQFF
TGCGCCAGCAGTGAAAGGATTAGCGGGGGGGCAGGCGCTGAGCAGTTCTTC
>.|TRBD2|TRBV9|TRBJ2-6|18
CASSPEGGTSSGANVLTF
TGTGCCAGCAGCCCCGAGGGAGGGACCAGCTCTGGGGCCAACGTCCTGACTTTC
>.|.|TRBV3-1/TRBV3-2|TRBJ2-1|16
CASSQVLGISYNEQFF
TGTGCCAGCAGCCAAGTGTTGGGGATCTCCTACAATGAGCAGTTCTTC
>.|.|TRBV19|TRBJ1-2|13
CASRGRSNYGYTF
TGTGCCAGTAGGGGCCGGAGTAACTATGGCTACACCTTC
>few|TRBD1|TRBV18|TRBJ1-4|16
CASSRGQTPKNEKLFF
TGTGCCAGCTCACGGGGACAGACCCCGAAAAATGAAAAACTGTTTTTT
>.|TRBD2|TRBV2|TRBJ2-1|14
CASSATSGGNEQFF
TGTGCCAGCAGTGCAACTAGCGGGGGCAATGAGCAGTTCTTC
>.|TRBD1|TRBV5-1|TRBJ1-1|14
CASSETTGQGRAFF
TGCGCCAGCAGCGAGACGACGGGACAGGGCCGAGCTTTCTTT
>.|TRBD2|TRBV5-1|TRBJ2-7|12
CASRRELGEQYF
TGCGCCAGCAGGCGGGAGCTGGGCGAGCAGTACTTC
>.|.|TRBV29-1|TRBJ2-7|11
CSVEVDSEQYF
TGCAGCGTTGAGGTCGATAGCGAGCAGTACTTC
>few|TRBD1|TRBV7-9|TRBJ2-1|17
CASSPRYRDSLYNEQFF
TGTGCCAGCAGCCCCCGTTACCGGGACAGCCTTTACAATGAGCAGTTCTTC
>.|.|TRBV6-5|TRBJ2-3|13
CATQLDRTDTQYF
TGTGCCACCCAGTTGGATCGCACAGATACGCAGTATTTT
>.|.|TRBV6-4|TRBJ2-1|13
CASSPDRYNEQFF
TGTGCCAGCAGTCCGGACCGATACAATGAGCAGTTCTTC
>once|TRBD1|TRBV6-6|TRBJ1-5|14
CASSPTGGSQPQHF
TGTGCCAGCAGTCCTACAGGGGGGAGTCAGCCCCAGCATTTT